The 15 T cell receptor beta chains in this list originate from one sample, sequenced in a study of blood T cell repertoires in COVID-19. The assay was immunoSEQ multiplex PCR, and TCRdb's table has in-frame clones only and misses some. Here the sample spans roughly 280,000 clones, around 87% being singletons. The sequenced material came from peripheral blood. The receptors come from a man aged 18 to 35 with active or convalescent COVID-19.

The CDR3 bases are TGTGCCTGGAGGGGACTAGCGGACGGGAATGAGCAGTTCTTC. It yields the protein CAWRGLADGNEQFF. The V gene is TRBV30, the J gene TRBJ2-1; 11 bases agree with TRBD2. This CDR3 is built from 14 residues. V shed 3 bases and J 7 bases; nucleotides not matched to a gene: 5. Per germline, CDR1 GTSNPN and CDR2 SVGIG (reference sequence).

CDR3: CASSIAGALLGEQYF. CDR3 bases: TGTGCCAGCAGCATAGCGGGAGCCCTGCTTGGCGAGCAGTACTTC. The rearrangement joins TRBV11-3 to TRBJ2-7, with 9 bases aligning to TRBD2. This CDR3 is built from 15 residues. J lost 6 bases, V lost 5 bases, and 11 bases had no gene match. Germline V gene lookup returns CDR1 SGHNT and CDR2 YENEEA.

The V call is TRBV5-5, the J call TRBJ1-5; 9 bases match TRBD1. Looked up from germline, CDR1 is SGHKS and CDR2 is YYEKEE (reference sequence). The CDR3 extends over 14 amino acids. V was pared by 2 bases and J by 7 bases, with 4 bases of the junction left unmatched. CDR3 residues: CASSLQGAQQPQHF. The CDR3 region has the DNA TGTGCCAGCAGCTTACAGGGGGCCCAACAGCCCCAGCATTTT.

The DNA of the CDR3 is TGTGCCACCAGTGATTCCGCCCGGGCAGGGATCCACACCTTC. It specifies CATSDSARAGIHTF. This chain joins TRBV24-1 and TRBJ1-2, with D maybe TRBD1 (5 bases). The CDR3 sequence is 14 residues long. Between the trimmed V and J ends, which lost 2 bases and 12 bases, there was a span of 18 bases. Germline values: CDR1 KGHDR, CDR2 SFDVKD.

The rearrangement joins TRBV6-5 to TRBJ2-7; D is unclear. Trimming cost V 6 bases and J 7 bases, with 19 bases left between them. The CDR3 consists of 14 residues. CDR1 is MNHEY, CDR2 SVGAGI, per germline. Here the CDR3 DNA reads TGTGCCAGCAGACACTTCCGGGTCGCTGGGGAGCAGTACTTC. Residues: CASRHFRVAGEQYF.

The V call is TRBV29-1, the J call TRBJ1-1; possibly TRBD1 for D (6 bases). V lost 0 bases, J lost 4 bases, and 18 bases lay in between. This CDR3 comprises 16 residues. Germline V CDR1 and CDR2: SQVTM, ANQGSEA. The CDR3 loop reads CSVEDLGMEGGTEAFF. In DNA form, the CDR3 reads TGCAGCGTTGAAGATCTGGGGATGGAAGGGGGCACTGAAGCTTTCTTT. The entire variable domain, with the rest obtained from reference TRBV29-1 and TRBJ1-1, is as follows: SAVISQKPSRDICQRGTSLTIQCQVDSQVTMMFWYRQQPGQSLTLIATANQGSEATYESGFVIDKFPISRPNLTFSTLTVSNMSPEDSSIYLCSVEDLGMEGGTEAFFGQGTRLTVV.

The V gene is TRBV19, the J gene TRBJ1-5, with 9 bases matching TRBD1. V trimming: 6 bases; J trimming: 5 bases; junction bases outside the gene matches: 8. Germline V gene sequence: CDR1 LNHDA, CDR2 SQIVND (reference sequence). CDR3 size: 15 residues. This CDR3 is CASRNRGRRDQPQHF. In DNA form, the CDR3 reads TGTGCCAGTAGGAACAGGGGGCGGAGGGATCAGCCCCAGCATTTT. The variable domain in full, completed from reference TRBV19 and TRBJ1-5, reads DGGITQSPKYLFRKEGQNVTLSCEQNLNHDAMYWYRQDPGQGLRLIYYSQIVNDFQKGDIAEGYSVSREKKESFPLTVTSAQKNPTAFYLCASRNRGRRDQPQHFGDGTRLSIL.

This clone has just a few counts. Other DNA sequences in this specimen translate into the identical CDR3. The chain combines TRBV3-1 (or the pseudogene TRBV3-2) with TRBJ1-1; the D gene is possibly TRBD1 (5 bases). Germline V gene sequence: CDR1 LGHDT, CDR2 YNNKEL (reference sequence). The CDR3 is 14 amino acids. The V and J ends lost 1 base and 1 base respectively, with 7 bases between them. The CDR3 DNA reads as TGTGCCAGCAGCCAAGCCGACAGGAACACTGAAGCTTTCTTT. It specifies CASSQADRNTEAFF.

The chain carries TRBV7-7 and TRBJ2-1; D possibly corresponds to TRBD2 (6 bases). There are 15 residues in the CDR3. V was pared by 1 base and J by 9 bases, with 16 bases between. CDR1 and CDR2 from the germline V gene are SSHAT and FNYEAQ (reference sequence). CDR3 DNA: TGTGCCAGCAGCTTAGGGAGGGCTAGAGATAGTGAGCAGTTCTTC. Its translation: CASSLGRARDSEQFF.

The CDR3 DNA reads as TGTGCCAGCAGTGAATTAGGCGTTGTTCCGGGGTTGGAGACCCAGTACTTC. Translating gives CASSELGVVPGLETQYF. J is TRBJ2-5 and V is TRBV6-1, with D maybe TRBD2 (5 bases). The V end was cut by 2 bases, the J end by 5 bases, with 21 bases between. This CDR3 is 17 amino acids long. Germline V gene data show CDR1 as MNHNS and CDR2 as SASEGT.

The DNA of the CDR3 is TGTGCCAGTAGTATGGGAAACAGGGTCTACGAGCAGTACTTC. This codes for CASSMGNRVYEQYF. The chain couples TRBV19 to TRBJ2-7; D possibly corresponds to TRBD1 (6 bases). CDR3 length: 14 residues. CDR1 is LNHDA, CDR2 SQIVND, per germline (reference sequence). Trimming removed 3 bases from V and 3 bases from J, with 12 bases in between.

CDR3 in amino acids: CATSSGATNEKLFF. The CDR3 DNA reads TGTGCCACCAGTTCAGGTGCAACTAATGAAAAACTGTTTTTT. V is TRBV24-1 and J is TRBJ1-4; no clear D gene. The CDR3 has 14 residues. V lost 6 bases and J 0 bases, leaving 7 bases between the germline ends. Germline CDR1 and CDR2: KGHDR and SFDVKD.

The chain uses TRBV6-1 and TRBJ2-2, with a tentative D call TRBD1 (6 bases). Deletions cut 3 bases from V and 7 bases from J, with 9 bases between. The CDR3 consists of 13 residues. Germline V CDR1 and CDR2: MNHNS, SASEGT. CDR3 bases: TGTGCCAGCAGTGAGGTGGGACACGGGGAGCTGTTTTTT. As protein: CASSEVGHGELFF.

This chain connects TRBV5-6 to TRBJ2-5, with 9 bases identical to TRBD2. V gave up 3 bases and J gave up 7 bases; unmatched junction bases: 4. CDR1 and CDR2 (germline): SGHDT, YYEEEE. CDR3 size: 13 residues. CDR3 sequence: CASSWTSDRTQYF. DNA of the CDR3: TGTGCCAGCAGCTGGACTAGCGATAGGACCCAGTACTTC.

The chain has TRBV6-4 and TRBJ2-2, with 7 bases aligning to TRBD2. With V trimmed by 3 bases and J by 4 bases, 5 bases remained unmatched. This CDR3 region has 15 residues. CDR1 and CDR2 from the germline V gene are MRHNA and SNTAGT. DNA of the CDR3: TGTGCCAGCAGTGAGACACGGGAGGTCACCGGGGAGCTGTTTTTT. Translated: CASSETREVTGELFF.